The subject of this entry is one TCR beta chain. This record comes from a study of blood T cell repertoires in COVID-19. Study background: Samples of COVID-19 (acute and convalescent) were obtained from the United States, Italy and Spain. T cells, B-cell-depleted T cells, or PBMCs supplied cDNA or gDNA.

In the source study's methods: Reference gene primer amplification in the assay estimated nucleated cell counts. The table came from immunoSEQ multiplex PCR; TCRdb's copy has only in-frame clones and leaves some out. Clone size and V and J calls were adopted from that table, with D and trimming inferred from the DNA. The sample has 60,000 to 75,000 clones, about four fifths seen once. Germline CDR1 and CDR2: LGHDT and YNNKEL (reference sequence). Between the trimmed V and J ends, which lost 0 bases and 7 bases, there was a span of 12 bases. The length of the CDR3 is 14 residues. The material sequenced was peripheral blood. This clonotype was obtained from an elderly woman with acute or convalescent COVID-19. The chain has TRBV3-1 (or the pseudogene TRBV3-2) and TRBJ2-5; D ambiguous. CDR3 residues: CASSQDAGSTTQYF. The CDR3, as DNA: TGTGCCAGCAGCCAAGACGCAGGTTCGACGACCCAGTACTTC.